This T cell receptor (beta chain) was profiled in a study of shared clonotypes between healthy human individuals. About the research overall: CD4 naive and memory got three plates each, CD8 naive two, CD8 memory one.

Concerning this clone itself: As yet, its antigen is unknown.

The CDR3 sequence is 16 residues long. The V and J ends lost 0 bases and 0 bases respectively, with 10 bases between them. Germline V CDR1 and CDR2: SGHRS, YFSETQ. The assay was immunoSEQ multiplex PCR, and TCRdb's table has in-frame clones only and misses some. The repertoire includes about 2.2 million clones, 80% to 95% of them detected once, and approximately 1.7% sits in the top ten. Findings and limits, study-wide: Rarefaction indicated that sorted-subset sequencing remained incomplete although depth was large.

Naive CD8 populations comprised CD45RO-negative cells positively selected for CCR7, excluding terminally differentiated effector memory CD45RA+ cells. The sequencing input was naive CD8+ T cells from PBMCs. The gene calls are TRBV5-1 and TRBJ1-3; the D gene is possibly TRBD1 (6 bases). The clonotype comes from a man between 18 and 29 years old in good health. Some clones in this sample may be carry-over from other donors' samples. CDR3 region: CASSLDRAFSGNTIYF. As DNA, the CDR3 is TGCGCCAGCAGCTTGGACAGGGCATTCTCTGGAAACACCATATATTTT.